These 9 T cell receptor beta chains share one sample of origin, sequenced in a study of CD4 and CD8 cells across lung adenocarcinoma regions. From the PCR reads, TCRdb called clonotypes with MiXCR, one entry per CDR3 protein. The data show 15,000 to 20,000 distinct CDR3 sequences, about 53% seen once. Source material: CD8+ T cells from the margin of a lung tumor. These receptors originate from a male donor with lung adenocarcinoma. The CD4 and CD8 labels of this study may be unreliable.

This clonotype was recorded once. Compared with germline, one end of the junction differs, possibly owing to a read error. V gene TRBV6-1 combines with J gene TRBJ2-5; TRBD2 matches 7 bases. CDR3 size: 15 residues. CDR1 is MNHNS, CDR2 SASEGT, per germline. CDR3 in amino acids: CASSKGGLDPETQYF. CDR3 coding DNA: TGTGCCAGCTCCAAAGGCGGACTAGACCCAGAGACGCAGTATTTC.

This clonotype was seen a single time. The chain links TRBV6-1 to TRBJ2-1; 10 bases map to TRBD2. Trimming at V came to 5 bases and at J to 9 bases, leaving 7 bases not matched to a gene. This CDR3 spans 14 amino acids. Looked up from germline, CDR1 is MNHNS and CDR2 is SASEGT. The CDR3, as DNA: TGTGCCAGCAGTCTTAGCGGGAGGACCGGTGAGCAGTTCTTC. Translating it yields CASSLSGRTGEQFF.

This clonotype was detected only a few times. The chain employs TRBV6-1 and TRBJ2-2, with D tentatively TRBD1 (5 bases). The CDR3 runs to 13 residues. Germline assignment: CDR1 MNHNS and CDR2 SASEGT. Trimming removed 5 bases from V and 4 bases from J, with 8 bases in between. The CDR3 sequence is CASSPQGTGELFF. The CDR3 nucleotides read TGTGCCAGCAGTCCCCAGGGCACCGGGGAGCTGTTTTTT.

This clonotype occurred many times. This may be a read error: a much more frequent sequence differs by one nucleotide. The CDR3 is CASTHDRFSLYEQFF. The CDR3 DNA sequence: TGTGCCAGCACCCACGATAGGTTTTCACTCTACGAGCAGTTCTTC. The chain recombines TRBV27 with TRBJ2-1; D call uncertain. Germline V gene sequence: CDR1 MNHEY, CDR2 SMNVEV (reference sequence). V lost 7 bases to trimming and J lost 10 bases, with 23 bases between them. The CDR3 is 15 amino acids.

Relative to its sample, this clonotype is medium-sized. The chain carries TRBV12-3 or TRBV12-4 and TRBJ2-1, with D hard to call. V was cut by 6 bases and J by 5 bases, with 14 bases left in between. This CDR3 contains 14 residues. The CDR3 protein is CASRDQAINNEQFF. The CDR3 DNA sequence: TGTGCCAGCAGGGACCAGGCTATTAACAATGAGCAGTTCTTC.

This clonotype came up a few times. The J gene is TRBJ2-3, the V gene TRBV12-3 or TRBV12-4; 10 nucleotides align to TRBD1. This CDR3 is 15 amino acids long. The V and J ends lost 6 bases and 0 bases, in that order; junction bases with no gene match: 3. This chain's CDR3 is CASRTGGGSTDTQYF. CDR3 sequence (DNA): TGTGCCAGCAGGACAGGGGGCGGGAGCACAGATACGCAGTATTTT.

This clonotype was picked up many times. The V gene is TRBV6-5, the J gene TRBJ2-1; a weak D match, TRBD1 (5 bases). The DNA end favors TRBJ2-7, so the J call may be wrong. The CDR3 runs 12 residues. Per the germline V gene, CDR1 is MNHEY and CDR2 is SVGAGI. CDR3 in DNA: TGTGCCAGCAGTTACAGGGGCAATGAGCAGTACTTC. As protein: CASSYRGNEQYF.

The CDR3 sequence is CASSSNRGYGGNRGSYNEQFF. CDR3 nucleotide sequence: TGTGCCAGCAGCTCCAACAGGGGCTACGGAGGTAATAGAGGGTCCTACAATGAGCAGTTCTTC. J is TRBJ2-1 and V is TRBV7-9; 7 bases match TRBD1. The CDR3 has 21 residues. Germline-derived CDR1 and CDR2 are SEHNR and FQNEAQ (reference sequence). V shed 4 bases and J 1 base; nucleotides not matched to a gene: 22.

Notes on this clonotype: At one of its ends the junction is not consistent with the germline gene, which may arise from a read error. This sequence joins TRBV18 and TRBJ2-4, with D perhaps matching TRBD2 (7 bases). Germline assignment: CDR1 KGHSH and CDR2 LQKENI. This CDR3 region has 14 residues. CDR3 protein: CAGNGGRDQDIQYF. CDR3 bases: TGTGCCGGGAACGGGGGGCGTGACCAAGACATCCAGTACTTC. Complete variable domain (other parts from reference TRBV18 and TRBJ2-4): NAGVMQNPRHLVRRRGQEARLRCSPMKGHSHVYWYRQLPEEGLKFMVYLQKENIIDESGMPKERFSAEFPKEGPSILRIQQVVRGDSAAYFCAGNGGRDQDIQYFGAGTRLSVL.